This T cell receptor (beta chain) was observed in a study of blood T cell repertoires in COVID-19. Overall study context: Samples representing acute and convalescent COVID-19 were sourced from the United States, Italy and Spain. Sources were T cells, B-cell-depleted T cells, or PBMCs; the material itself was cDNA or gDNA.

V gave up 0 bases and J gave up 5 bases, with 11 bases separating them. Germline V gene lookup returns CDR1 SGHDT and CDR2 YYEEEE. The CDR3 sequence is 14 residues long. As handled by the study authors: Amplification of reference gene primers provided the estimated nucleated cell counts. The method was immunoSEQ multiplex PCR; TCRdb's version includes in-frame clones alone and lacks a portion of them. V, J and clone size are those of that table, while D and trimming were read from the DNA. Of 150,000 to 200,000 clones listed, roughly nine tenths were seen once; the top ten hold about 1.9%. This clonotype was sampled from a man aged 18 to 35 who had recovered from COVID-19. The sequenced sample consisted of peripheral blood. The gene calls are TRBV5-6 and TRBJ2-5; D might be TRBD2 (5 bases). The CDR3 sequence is CASSLGLGEETQYF. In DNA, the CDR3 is TGTGCCAGCAGCTTGGGCCTCGGGGAGGAGACCCAGTACTTC.